The entry below describes one T cell receptor beta chain. This receptor's antigen is unknown. Per-nucleotide qualities are absent, and no much larger clonotype sits a single base away. This record belongs to a study of PD-L1 blockade in urothelial cancer (dated by TCRdb to the late 2010s). In terms of the full investigation: Therapy was started at some point between 2012 and 2014 for all patients, and atezolizumab 1,200 mg was administered intravenously every 3 weeks. About 90% of the roughly 29 patients were identified as males with urothelial cancer of bladder origin, and a prior smoking history was reported by 18 of 29 patients. An ECOG performance status of 0 or 1 was recorded for the patients, and 0 to 3 prior chemotherapy regimens had been received by the patients. Blood samples were analyzed 3 weeks after the start of treatment (second dose) and 6 weeks after the start of treatment. Blood samples gave a median of about 140,000 T cells and 80,000 or so unique TCRs, with a median clonality of approximately 0.08. Somatic, immune and clinical correlates of response to PD-L1 blockade with atezolizumab in urothelial cancer were the focus of an exploratory multi-omic analysis. Pretreatment tumor samples, along with matched peripheral blood serially collected before and after atezolizumab treatment, were subjected to TCR sequencing. Durable clinical benefit meant progression-free survival longer than 6 months, and TCR features were also tested against progression-free and overall survival. In the same patients, whole exome sequencing and RNA sequencing of pretreatment tumors were performed in addition to TCR sequencing. Fewer than ten patients reached durable clinical benefit, while 20 patients did not. Twenty-nine patients had pretreatment blood TCR-seq, roughly 24 had at least one posttreatment blood collection, and roughly 24 had tumor TCR-seq. Overall study outcomes, separate from this receptor: A pretreatment peripheral blood TCR clonality below the median was linked to improved progression-free and overall survival. Because the sample size was small (n of about 30) and many exploratory analyses were performed, the results are intended to be hypothesis-generating. At 3 weeks after the start of treatment, tumor-associated TCR clones in peripheral blood had expanded more in patients with durable benefit (n of about 20, p = 0.022).

A cohort of roughly 30 patients with locally advanced or metastatic urothelial carcinoma, treated at Memorial Sloan Kettering on a trial protocol, was included. Peripheral blood mononuclear cells were collected pretreatment and during treatment, with between 1 and 8 total time points obtained per patient. The Qiagen DNeasy Blood extraction kit was used to purify genomic DNA from total PBMCs and from tumor samples. PBMCs were collected pretreatment and during treatment, and were isolated and stored as previously described. V is pared back by 4 bases and J by 5 bases, with 8 bases lying between the germline termini. CDR1 MNHEY and CDR2 SMNVEV were looked up in the germline V gene (reference sequence). From cysteine to phenylalanine, the CDR3 is 12 amino acids long. Only the CDR3 DNA is retained, 36 bases long and in frame from the first base. Each PCR received spiked-in synthetic TCR analog templates so that absolute template abundance could be estimated from read counts. Using the immunoSEQ assay, TCRbeta CDR3 regions were amplified from genomic DNA with bias-controlled V and J gene primers. Sequencing of rearranged TCRbeta segments was done at approximately 20X coverage. The paper's processing steps were these. Sequencing errors were corrected by clustering, and CDR3s were annotated against IMGT so that V, D and J genes could be assigned. Only productive TCRbeta rearrangements were used in downstream analyses, excluding out-of-frame or stop-codon sequences. Clonality was calculated as one minus the Shannon entropy normalized by the log of the number of unique productive sequences. Clones differing between time points or between blood and tumor were identified by Fisher's exact test with Benjamini-Hochberg correction at adjusted p below 0.01. TCRdb stores this immuneACCESS table with in-frame sequences only. Part of the clones is absent; in the studies checked, under half of the shortfall reflects unresolved V genes, and no reason is known for the rest. The V and J calls and clone size were taken over from that table, and D and trimming were inferred from the DNA. Across this sample there are 55,000 to 70,000 clones, with around 79% seen only once. The ten largest clones take up 3.5% to 4.5% of the sample.

The TCR comes from a man aged 65 to 85 with urothelial cancer. The chain joins TRBV27 to TRBJ1-2; the D gene lacks a confident call. The specimen was PBMCs, collected around atezolizumab (anti-PD-L1) treatment. The CDR3 protein sequence reads: CASSSPGYGYTF. The DNA reads as follows: TGTGCCAGCAGTTCCCCGGGGTATGGCTACACCTTC.